The clone carrying this T cell receptor beta chain was seen repeatedly, ten times or more. The data stem from a study of human T cells and chemical hapten exposure. TCRdb independently ran MiXCR on the RACE reads; one entry per CDR3 protein. This sample has some 98,000 distinct CDR3 sequences, with 9.5% to 14% found just once. The time point is: pre-sensitization, week 0. Sample treatment: therapeutic diphenylcyclopropenone sensitization with weekly scalp DPC. V lost 0 bases to trimming and J lost 2 bases, with 5 bases between them. The CDR3 covers 13 residues. From germline, CDR1 is GTSNPN and CDR2 SVGIG (reference sequence).

The receptor comes from a woman aged 60-70 years with alopecia areata. Some clones in this sample may be carry-over from other donors' samples. This specimen was whole blood, taken in connection with sensitization to the hapten diphenylcyclopropenone (DPC). The chain uses TRBV30 and TRBJ1-5; D not resolved. CDR3 in DNA: TGTGCCTGGAGTGTACGGGGCAATCAGCCCCAGCATTTT. This gives the protein CAWSVRGNQPQHF.